These 24 T cell receptor beta chains were sequenced from one sample in a study of shared clonotypes between healthy human individuals. Clones were sequenced by immunoSEQ multiplex PCR, and TCRdb holds only the in-frame ones, with some missing. The profile shows 2,500,000 or so clones, more than 85% of them singletons. The sequencing input was naive CD4+ T cells from PBMCs. The sample's subset: CD45RA+ positively selected. The receptors derive from a man between 18 and 35 years old in good health. Some clones in this sample may be carry-over from other donors' samples.

This clone was seen once. The CDR3 here is CAISEWGTGNNEQFF. The CDR3 region has the DNA TGTGCCATCAGTGAGTGGGGGACGGGGAACAATGAGCAGTTCTTC. J is TRBJ2-1 and V is TRBV10-3; perhaps D is TRBD1 or TRBD2 (5 bases each). CDR1 and CDR2 (germline): ENHRY, SYGVKD. CDR3 length: 15 residues. V was clipped by 1 base and J by 5 bases, with 12 bases between them.

This clone was seen once. The rearrangement joins TRBV5-1 to TRBJ2-3; no reliable D call. The CDR3 has 14 residues. Trimming shortened V by 3 bases and J by 4 bases, and 12 bases separated the two germline ends. The V gene's germline CDR1 is SGHRS and CDR2 YFSETQ. CDR3 region: CASSSDQPPDTQYF. The CDR3, as DNA: TGCGCCAGCAGCTCGGACCAGCCCCCAGATACGCAGTATTTT. The entire variable domain, with the rest obtained from reference TRBV5-1 and TRBJ2-3, is as follows: KAGVTQTPRYLIKTRGQQVTLSCSPISGHRSVSWYQQTPGQGLQFLFEYFSETQRNKGNFPGRFSGRQFSNSRSEMNVSTLELGDSALYLCASSSDQPPDTQYFGPGTRLTVL.

The genes are TRBV5-4 and TRBJ2-1; D is possibly TRBD2 (5 bases). Between the trimmed V and J ends, which lost 4 bases and 8 bases, there was a span of 25 bases. The CDR3 sequence is 17 residues long. CDR1 SGHNT and CDR2 YYREEE come from the germline V gene (reference sequence). DNA for the CDR3: TGTGCCAGCAGCCCCACCCTCCGGGGAGCTTCGGAGGATGAGCAGTTCTTC. This sequence encodes CASSPTLRGASEDEQFF.

The V call is TRBV7-2, the J call TRBJ1-3, with D hard to call. The ends were cut back, 0 bases at V and 0 bases at J, with 9 bases in the middle. Germline CDR1 is SGHTA and CDR2 is FQGNSA. This CDR3 has 16 residues. CDR3 bases: TGTGCCAGCAGCTTAGCGCTTCCGACCTCTGGAAACACCATATATTTT. Its translation is CASSLALPTSGNTIYF. The whole variable domain, remainder taken from reference TRBV7-2 and TRBJ1-3, is GAGVSQSPSNKVTEKGKDVELRCDPISGHTALYWYRQSLGQGLEFLIYFQGNSAPDKSGLPSDRFSAERTGGSVSTLTIQRTQQEDSAVYLCASSLALPTSGNTIYFGEGSWLTVV.

DNA for the CDR3: TGTGCCAGCTCCCGGGACTTGAGACAGGGGGATGAGCAGTTCTTC. Protein sequence: CASSRDLRQGDEQFF. This chain uses TRBV7-9 with TRBJ2-1; 9 bases are a match to TRBD1. V dropped 8 bases and J dropped 8; count of bases not matched to a gene: 13. Germline CDR1 is SEHNR and CDR2 is FQNEAQ (reference sequence). The CDR3 is made up of 15 amino acids. The entire variable domain, with the rest obtained from reference TRBV7-9 and TRBJ2-1, is as follows: DTGVSQNPRHKITKRGQNVTFRCDPISEHNRLYWYRQTLGQGPEFLTYFQNEAQLEKSRLLSDRFSAERPKGSFSTLEIQRTEQGDSAMYLCASSRDLRQGDEQFFGPGTRLTVL.

The V gene is TRBV6-5, the J gene TRBJ1-4; 7 bases are shared with TRBD1. Trimming removed 4 bases from V and 13 bases from J; junction bases left unmatched: 18. CDR3 length: 16 residues. Germline-derived CDR1 and CDR2 are MNHEY and SVGAGI. Here the CDR3 DNA reads TGTGCCAGCAGTTCAACTCAGGGGGGCGGATACAAGTTACTGTTTTTT. This gives the protein CASSSTQGGGYKLLFF.

The chain is built from TRBV2 and TRBJ1-2, with D perhaps matching TRBD1 (6 bases). Germline assignment: CDR1 SNHLY and CDR2 FYNNEI. V was pared by 6 bases and J by 6 bases, with 14 bases between. The CDR3 sequence is 13 residues long. The CDR3 is CASREQGGNGYTF. Here the CDR3 DNA reads TGTGCCAGCAGGGAACAGGGAGGGAATGGCTACACCTTC. Looking up the rest from reference TRBV2 and TRBJ1-2 gives the full variable domain: EPEVTQTPSHQVTQMGQEVILRCVPISNHLYFYWYRQILGQKVEFLVSFYNNEISEKSEIFDDQFSVERPDGSNFTLKIRSTKLEDSAMYFCASREQGGNGYTFGSGTRLTVV.

V usage is TRBV28 and J usage is TRBJ1-5; a weak D match, TRBD1 (5 bases). The CDR3 sequence is 17 residues long. Germline CDR1 MDHEN, CDR2 SYDVKM. Between the trimmed V and J ends, which lost 2 bases and 0 bases, there was a span of 14 bases. The CDR3 DNA reads TGTGCCAGCAGTTTAGACGGGGGGAAATATAGCAATCAGCCCCAGCATTTT. It is translated as CASSLDGGKYSNQPQHF.

This clone appeared a single time. J is TRBJ2-3 and V is TRBV7-2, with 9 bases matching TRBD2. Germline V lookup: CDR1 SGHTA, CDR2 FQGNSA. There are 16 residues in the CDR3. With 5 bases clipped from V and 5 bases from J, the junction kept 11 bases outside the gene matches. In DNA form, the CDR3 reads TGTGCCAGCAGCCCCCCCAGAGCGGGAGGTGGAGATACGCAGTATTTT. Its protein product is CASSPPRAGGGDTQYF.

The rearrangement joins TRBV21-1 to TRBJ1-3. TRBV21-1 is a pseudogene. This CDR3 is built from 18 residues. The CDR3 reads CASSIYWTDPNPLRTIYF. CDR3 nucleotides: TGTGCCAGCAGCATTTACTGGACCGATCCAAACCCTCTGCGGACCATATATTTT.

CDR3 in amino acids: CAISGAVQETQYF. The CDR3 bases are TGTGCCATCAGCGGGGCCGTACAAGAGACCCAGTACTTC. The rearrangement links TRBV10-3 to TRBJ2-5; D is possibly TRBD1 or TRBD2 (5 bases each). V lost 6 bases, J lost 2 bases, and 10 bases lay in between. The CDR3 spans 13 residues. Germline assignment: CDR1 ENHRY and CDR2 SYGVKD.

This sequence joins TRBV28 and TRBJ1-5; 9 bases align to TRBD1. In germline, CDR1 is MDHEN, CDR2 SYDVKM. The CDR3 loop spans 16 amino acids. V dropped 7 bases and J dropped 6; count of bases not matched to a gene: 13. The CDR3 DNA reads TGTGCCAGCACCCCTCTGAGGACAGGGGAGGCTCAGCCCCAGCATTTT. Protein sequence: CASTPLRTGEAQPQHF. The full variable domain, with the rest looked up from reference TRBV28 and TRBJ1-5, is DVKVTQSSRYLVKRTGEKVFLECVQDMDHENMFWYRQDPGLGLRLIYFSYDVKMKEKGDIPEGYSVSREKKERFSLILESASTNQTSMYLCASTPLRTGEAQPQHFGDGTRLSIL.

This clone was counted once. This specimen includes other DNA sequences encoding the same CDR3. V usage is TRBV30 and J usage is TRBJ1-1; D gene unclear. The CDR3 has 12 residues. V was shortened by 0 bases and J by 1 base, with 3 bases between the two germline ends. CDR1 is GTSNPN and CDR2 is SVGIG in the germline V gene (reference sequence). CDR3 in DNA: TGTGCCTGGAGTGTCAGGAACACTGAAGCTTTCTTT. Encoded protein: CAWSVRNTEAFF.

CDR3 nucleotide sequence: TGCGCCAGCAGCTTGGAGGGGTTTTACACTGAAGCTTTCTTT. Protein sequence: CASSLEGFYTEAFF. The V gene is TRBV5-1, the J gene TRBJ1-1; D perhaps matches TRBD1 (5 bases). CDR1 and CDR2 from the germline V gene are SGHRS and YFSETQ. This CDR3 is built from 14 residues. Between the trimmed V and J ends, which lost 0 bases and 3 bases, there was a span of 9 bases. The full variable domain, in which reference TRBV5-1 and TRBJ1-1 provide the parts outside the CDR3, is KAGVTQTPRYLIKTRGQQVTLSCSPISGHRSVSWYQQTPGQGLQFLFEYFSETQRNKGNFPGRFSGRQFSNSRSEMNVSTLELGDSALYLCASSLEGFYTEAFFGQGTRLTVV.

The count of this clone is one. The gene calls are TRBV5-8 and TRBJ2-5; a possible D gene is TRBD2 (6 bases). The CDR3 runs 13 residues. Germline values: CDR1 SGHTS, CDR2 YDEGEE. V was pared by 1 base and J by 4 bases, with 8 bases between. CDR3 nucleotides: TGTGCCAGCAGCTTGATGGGAGGAGAGACCCAGTACTTC. Translated, it gives CASSLMGGETQYF.

This chain links TRBV28 with TRBJ2-5, with D perhaps TRBD2 (6 bases). Germline V gene sequence: CDR1 MDHEN, CDR2 SYDVKM. Trimming removed 6 bases at V and 2 bases at J, with 19 bases between. This CDR3 comprises 16 residues. CDR3 in DNA: TGTGCCAGCAGCTTTCATCTACTAGCTACTCAAGAGACCCAGTACTTC. Its translation is CASSFHLLATQETQYF. Together with reference TRBV28 and TRBJ2-5, the CDR3 gives the full variable domain: DVKVTQSSRYLVKRTGEKVFLECVQDMDHENMFWYRQDPGLGLRLIYFSYDVKMKEKGDIPEGYSVSREKKERFSLILESASTNQTSMYLCASSFHLLATQETQYFGPGTRLLVL.

This clone was seen only once. The genes are TRBV7-9 and TRBJ2-1; 8 bases agree with TRBD2. There are 16 residues in the CDR3. Trimming at V came to 2 bases and at J to 4 bases, leaving 7 bases not matched to a gene. The germline V gene encodes CDR1 SEHNR and CDR2 FQNEAQ (reference sequence). The CDR3 sequence: CASSLRVKREYNEQFF. CDR3 nucleotide sequence: TGTGCCAGCAGCTTAAGAGTCAAGCGGGAGTACAATGAGCAGTTCTTC.

The chain couples TRBV6-1 to TRBJ1-5, with a possible D match to TRBD1 (5 bases). Germline assignment: CDR1 MNHNS and CDR2 SASEGT. The CDR3 runs to 14 residues. With 6 bases removed from V and 5 bases from J, the gap between germline ends came to 14 bases. The CDR3 reads CASRFLQEHQPQHF. The CDR3 nucleotides are TGTGCCAGCAGGTTCCTACAGGAGCATCAGCCCCAGCATTTT.

This chain connects TRBV11-2 to TRBJ2-5; 8 bases fit TRBD1. The J call is in doubt because the DNA end fits TRBJ2-7 better. The length of the CDR3 is 12 residues. CDR1 is SGHAT, CDR2 FQNNGV, per germline. The chain's CDR3 is CASSSQGGEQYF. CDR3 nucleotides: TGTGCCAGCAGCTCACAGGGGGGCGAGCAGTACTTC.

The chain recombines TRBV7-9 with TRBJ2-5; D gene uncertain. Germline V lookup: CDR1 SEHNR, CDR2 FQNEAQ (reference sequence). The CDR3 is 15 amino acids. Trimming removed 5 bases from V and 5 bases from J, with 18 bases in between. In DNA form, the CDR3 reads TGTGCCAGCAGCCCCGAGCCGGCTCCGTGGGAGACCCAGTACTTC. As protein: CASSPEPAPWETQYF.

This chain links TRBV4-1 with TRBJ2-2, with TRBD2 matching 8 bases. The V gene end was trimmed by 6 bases and the J gene end by 6 bases; junction bases not matched to a gene: 12. Germline-derived CDR1 and CDR2 are MGHRA and YSYEKL. The CDR3 totals 16 residues. This chain's CDR3 is CASRKEAGEEAGELFF. The CDR3 region has the DNA TGCGCCAGCAGAAAAGAAGCGGGAGAGGAAGCCGGGGAGCTGTTTTTT.

The chain couples TRBV6-5 to TRBJ2-7, with TRBD1 as a possible D gene (6 bases). The V end lost 6 bases, the J end lost 5 bases, and 11 bases lay between the germline ends. This CDR3 has 12 amino acids. CDR1 MNHEY and CDR2 SVGAGI come from the germline V gene. CDR3 amino acids: CASRYGQNEQYF. Written as DNA, the CDR3 is TGTGCCAGCAGATATGGACAGAACGAGCAGTACTTC.

As to this clone: The junction shows a germline mismatch at one end, possibly a read error. The rearrangement joins TRBV5-3 to TRBJ1-2; no reliable D call. TRBV5-3 is placed among ORFs of uncertain function. CDR3 size: 12 residues. The DNA for the CDR3 is TGTGCCAGAAGCCAACCCATGGCCGTTCAAGCCTTC. Residues: CARSQPMAVQAF.

The CDR3 DNA reads as TGTGCCAGCAGTCCAGGGACTAGCGGCACAGATACGCAGTATTTT. Its translation is CASSPGTSGTDTQYF. The genes are TRBV6-6 and TRBJ2-3; 10 bases line up with TRBD2. V was pared by 5 bases and J by 1 base, with 3 bases of the junction left unmatched. This CDR3 contains 15 residues. From germline, CDR1 is MNHNY and CDR2 SVGAGI (reference sequence).